The 28 T cell receptor beta chains given below trace back to one sample, sequenced in a study of graft-versus-host responses after intestinal transplantation. TCRdb keeps only in-frame clones here, not all; method: immunoSEQ multiplex PCR. The table includes about 110,000 clones, more than 80% detected once. No antigen has been identified for these receptors. The specimen comprised unstimulated CD4+ T cells sorted from spleen or lymph node cells, sampled before transplant. Source of these receptors: a human donor who was the organ donor for an intestinal transplant.

The V gene is TRBV28, the J gene TRBJ1-1, with D possibly being TRBD1 (5 bases). The CDR3 is made up of 15 amino acids. V gave up 6 bases and J gave up 5 bases, with 19 bases separating them. Germline V gene sequence: CDR1 MDHEN, CDR2 SYDVKM. CDR3 sequence reads: CASSPPSGARTEAFF. The CDR3 nucleotides are TGTGCCAGCAGCCCTCCTAGCGGGGCCCGGACTGAAGCTTTCTTT.

The chain recombines TRBV4-3 with TRBJ2-7; the match to TRBD2 covers 8 bases. Looked up from germline, CDR1 is LGHNA and CDR2 is YSLEER. The CDR3 totals 16 residues. V shed 0 bases and J 3 bases; nucleotides not matched to a gene: 7. CDR3 nucleotides: TGCGCCAGCAGCCAAGAACCACTAGCGGCCTACTACGAGCAGTACTTC. Its translation is CASSQEPLAAYYEQYF.

This clone has more than one count but fewer than ten. The gene calls are TRBV7-9 and TRBJ2-1; possibly TRBD1 for D (6 bases). V lost 1 base and J lost 1, with 14 bases in between. There are 17 residues in the CDR3. Germline CDR1 reads SEHNR; CDR2 reads FQNEAQ (reference sequence). CDR3 region: CASSLVAGQRSYNEQFF. The CDR3 coding sequence is TGTGCCAGCAGCTTAGTCGCTGGACAGAGATCCTACAATGAGCAGTTCTTC.

This clone was recorded once. In nucleotides, the CDR3 is TGCAGCGTTGAAGGGGACCCCAATGAGCAGTTCTTC. Its protein is CSVEGDPNEQFF. The chain joins TRBV29-1 to TRBJ2-1; D is perhaps TRBD1 or TRBD2 (5 bases each). Trimming stripped 1 base from V and 6 bases from J, with 7 bases between. This CDR3 has 12 residues. Germline V gene lookup returns CDR1 SQVTM and CDR2 ANQGSEA.

The V call is TRBV30, the J call TRBJ1-1, with 9 bases lining up with TRBD1. Germline V gene lookup returns CDR1 GTSNPN and CDR2 SVGIG (reference sequence). The J segment lost 1 base and the V segment lost 2 bases, leaving 2 bases of the junction unmatched. The CDR3 is 14 amino acids. CDR3 bases: TGTGCCTGGAGTTGGGACAGGGCGAACACTGAAGCTTTCTTT. This codes for CAWSWDRANTEAFF. Combining the CDR3 with reference TRBV30 and TRBJ1-1 gives the whole variable domain SQTIHQWPATLVQPVGSPLSLECTVEGTSNPNLYWYRQAAGRGLQLLFYSVGIGQISSEVPQNLSASRPQDRQFILSSKKLLLSDSGFYLCAWSWDRANTEAFFGQGTRLTVV.

Here the CDR3 DNA reads TGTGCCAGCAGTGAATGGGAAAGGGCCCAAGAGACCCAGTACTTC. Translated: CASSEWERAQETQYF. V and J are TRBV6-1 and TRBJ2-5; D uncertain. Trimming pared 2 bases from V and 1 base from J, leaving 11 bases between. Looked up from germline, CDR1 is MNHNS and CDR2 is SASEGT. The CDR3 runs to 15 residues.

The V call is TRBV5-1, the J call TRBJ2-2; a weak D match, TRBD2 (6 bases). V dropped 0 bases and J dropped 1 base, with 10 bases sitting between them. CDR1 is SGHRS and CDR2 is YFSETQ in the germline V gene. The CDR3 consists of 16 residues. DNA for the CDR3: TGCGCCAGCAGCTTGGACGGGAGTATGAACACCGGGGAGCTGTTTTTT. Its translation is CASSLDGSMNTGELFF.

This clone was recorded only once. V is TRBV5-1 and J is TRBJ1-2, with D perhaps TRBD1 (5 bases). V lost 4 bases and J 7 bases, leaving 14 bases between the germline ends. Per germline, CDR1 SGHRS and CDR2 YFSETQ. The CDR3 totals 13 residues. Here the CDR3 reads CASSRDLGAGYTF. For the CDR3, the DNA is TGCGCCAGCAGCCGGGACCTTGGGGCTGGCTACACCTTC.

J is TRBJ2-7 and V is TRBV11-3; D might be TRBD1 (7 bases). Germline V gene lookup returns CDR1 SGHNT and CDR2 YENEEA. V was trimmed by 4 bases and J by 3 bases, leaving 10 bases between them. The CDR3 runs 13 residues. The CDR3 nucleotides are TGTGCCAGCAGCTCGCGGGACAGCTACGAGCAGTACTTC. It translates to CASSSRDSYEQYF.

This sequence joins TRBV10-3 and TRBJ1-1; D perhaps matches TRBD1 (5 bases). This CDR3 has 13 amino acids. V lost 11 bases to trimming and J lost 3 bases, with 16 bases between them. The V gene's germline CDR1 is ENHRY and CDR2 SYGVKD. The CDR3 region has the DNA TGTGCCGCCGGGGGGGAGGTGGACACTGAAGCTTTCTTT. It yields the protein CAAGGEVDTEAFF.

The V gene is TRBV6-1, the J gene TRBJ1-4; D uncertain. V lost 0 bases to trimming and J lost 3 bases, with 8 bases between them. The CDR3 totals 15 residues. Per germline, CDR1 MNHNS and CDR2 SASEGT. The CDR3 DNA reads as TGTGCCAGCAGTGAAGCGACCGAACCTAATGAAAAACTGTTTTTT. Translation gives CASSEATEPNEKLFF.

DNA of the CDR3: TGTGCCAGCAGCTTAAGTCTAGCGGGAGGGATCGATGAGCAGTTCTTC. Residues: CASSLSLAGGIDEQFF. The chain combines TRBV7-9 with TRBJ2-1; 12 positions agree with TRBD2. With 2 bases clipped from V and 8 bases from J, the junction kept 7 bases outside the gene matches. Germline V gene sequence: CDR1 SEHNR, CDR2 FQNEAQ (reference sequence). The CDR3 extends over 16 amino acids.

This rearrangement joins TRBV5-1 to TRBJ1-2, with 9 bases fitting TRBD1. The CDR3 covers 16 residues. V lost 1 base to trimming and J lost 8 bases; unmatched junction nucleotides: 12. CDR1 and CDR2 from the germline V gene are SGHRS and YFSETQ. CDR3 nucleotide sequence: TGCGCCAGCAGCTTGTTTCGACAGGGGGATGTATTAGGCTACACCTTC. Its translation is CASSLFRQGDVLGYTF.

The CDR3 is CASSLDGGDEQFF. For the CDR3, the DNA is TGTGCCAGCAGCTTAGATGGGGGCGATGAGCAGTTCTTC. The chain employs TRBV7-9 and TRBJ2-1; possibly TRBD1 for D (6 bases). V was clipped by 1 base and J by 8 bases, with 9 bases between them. The CDR3 consists of 13 residues. Germline V gene lookup returns CDR1 SEHNR and CDR2 FQNEAQ (reference sequence).

This chain uses TRBV7-3 with TRBJ2-7, with 7 bases lining up with TRBD1. V was clipped by 3 bases and J by 7 bases; unmatched bases: 15. This CDR3 has 16 amino acids. CDR1 is SGHTA and CDR2 is FQGTGA in the germline V gene. The CDR3 bases are TGTGCCAGCAGCTTTGGGGCTTTTACAGGGGCCTGGGAGCAGTACTTC. Protein product: CASSFGAFTGAWEQYF.

The chain has TRBV9 and TRBJ2-1, with D maybe TRBD2 (5 bases). This CDR3 contains 15 residues. Germline CDR1 SGDLS, CDR2 YYNGEE. Deletions cut 0 bases from V and 3 bases from J, with 10 bases between. Written as DNA, the CDR3 is TGTGCCAGCAGCGTAGTGGCGGGCAGCTACAATGAGCAGTTCTTC. Amino acids: CASSVVAGSYNEQFF. The full variable domain, completed using reference TRBV9 and TRBJ2-1, is DSGVTQTPKHLITATGQRVTLRCSPRSGDLSVYWYQQSLDQGLQFLIQYYNGEERAKGNILERFSAQQFPDLHSELNLSSLELGDSALYFCASSVVAGSYNEQFFGPGTRLTVL.

V usage is TRBV6-5 and J usage is TRBJ1-5; 7 nucleotides align to TRBD1. V lost 11 bases and J lost 0; bases outside the gene matches: 10. Germline CDR1 reads MNHEY; CDR2 reads SVGAGI. The CDR3 loop spans 15 amino acids. The CDR3 nucleotides read TGTGCCGGGCAAGACAGGGCGTATAGCAATCAGCCCCAGCATTTT. Translation: CAGQDRAYSNQPQHF.

This clone was counted a single time. This sequence joins TRBV10-2 and TRBJ1-1; D gene ambiguous. Trimming took 7 bases from V and 6 from J, leaving 15 bases between them. Per the germline V gene, CDR1 is WSHSY and CDR2 is SAAADI. This CDR3 contains 13 residues. The CDR3 region has the DNA TGCGCCAGCAACGATAGGTACAAGGCTGAAGCTTTCTTT. Translation: CASNDRYKAEAFF.

The chain is built from TRBV7-9 and TRBJ1-2, with D maybe TRBD1 (6 bases). This CDR3 is built from 14 residues. V was cut by 5 bases and J by 2 bases, with 12 bases left in between. Germline-derived CDR1 and CDR2 are SEHNR and FQNEAQ (reference sequence). CDR3 in DNA: TGTGCCAGCAGCCGGGACATCTCAAACTATGGCTACACCTTC. Protein product: CASSRDISNYGYTF.

This rearrangement joins TRBV7-8 to TRBJ1-2, with TRBD1 identical over 9 bases. The CDR3 extends over 14 amino acids. Germline V lookup: CDR1 SGHVS, CDR2 FQNEAQ. The V gene end was trimmed by 5 bases and the J gene end by 5 bases; junction bases not matched to a gene: 6. This CDR3 reads CASSPYGQGYGYTF. DNA for the CDR3: TGTGCCAGCAGCCCCTACGGACAGGGGTATGGCTACACCTTC.

The rearrangement uses TRBV6-6 and TRBJ1-3; D call uncertain. Germline V gene sequence: CDR1 MNHNY, CDR2 SVGAGI (reference sequence). Trimming took off 2 bases at V and 0 bases at J, with 8 bases between the two ends. The length of the CDR3 is 15 residues. The CDR3 spells CASSYEQSSGNTIYF. As DNA, the CDR3 is TGTGCCAGCAGTTACGAACAGTCCTCTGGAAACACCATATATTTT.

The rearrangement uses TRBV14 and TRBJ2-7; 13 nucleotides agree with TRBD2. In germline, CDR1 is SGHDN, CDR2 FVKESK. The CDR3 covers 14 residues. Trimming removed 4 bases from V and 6 bases from J; junction bases left unmatched: 3. CDR3 bases: TGTGCCAGCAGCCCTCGGACTAGCGGGAGCGAGCAGTACTTC. Its protein product is CASSPRTSGSEQYF.

This clone was recorded once. The gene calls are TRBV29-1 and TRBJ2-3, with D unclear. Trimming shortened V by 6 bases and J by 0 bases, and 13 bases separated the two germline ends. The CDR3 is made up of 14 amino acids. Germline lookup yields CDR1 SQVTM and CDR2 ANQGSEA. The CDR3 nucleotides read TGCAGCGTCATTAGGGATACTAGCACAGATACGCAGTATTTT. Protein sequence: CSVIRDTSTDTQYF.

The rearrangement joins TRBV19 to TRBJ1-5; 8 bases align to TRBD1. CDR1 and CDR2 from the germline V gene are LNHDA and SQIVND (reference sequence). After removal of 9 bases from V and 2 bases from J, the junction contained 3 bases not matched to a gene. The CDR3 loop spans 13 amino acids. The CDR3 here is CASSTGGNQPQHF. As DNA, the CDR3 is TGTGCCAGCTCGACAGGGGGCAATCAGCCCCAGCATTTT.

The chain links TRBV11-2 to TRBJ2-1, with 14 nucleotides matching TRBD2. Germline V CDR1 and CDR2: SGHAT, FQNNGV. The CDR3 totals 15 residues. The ends lost 4 bases at V and 12 bases at J; junction bases unmatched: 8. In DNA form, the CDR3 reads TGTGCCAGCAGCTCCCGACTAGCGGGAGGGCCCCCGCAGTTCTTC. Translated: CASSSRLAGGPPQFF.

V is TRBV19 and J is TRBJ2-1; 9 bases match TRBD2. Germline V lookup: CDR1 LNHDA, CDR2 SQIVND (reference sequence). The CDR3 length is 19 residues. Trimming at V came to 4 bases and at J to 0 bases, leaving 13 bases not matched to a gene. CDR3 in amino acids: CASSKRSSGSPSSYNEQFF. CDR3 DNA: TGTGCCAGTAGTAAGAGGAGTAGCGGGAGCCCCAGCTCCTACAATGAGCAGTTCTTC.

J is TRBJ2-7 and V is TRBV9; D gene uncertain. Germline CDR1 SGDLS, CDR2 YYNGEE. The CDR3 covers 14 residues. Deletions cut 0 bases from V and 0 bases from J, with 7 bases between. CDR3 nucleotides: TGTGCCAGCAGCGTAGCGGGCACCTCCTACGAGCAGTACTTC. Its translation is CASSVAGTSYEQYF.

The V gene is TRBV6-5, the J gene TRBJ1-2; 8 positions agree with TRBD1. The germline V gene encodes CDR1 MNHEY and CDR2 SVGAGI. The V segment lost 2 bases and the J segment 7 bases; nucleotides outside the gene matches: 6. CDR3 length equals 14 residues. CDR3 region: CASSYRDRGTGYTF. The CDR3 DNA follows: TGTGCCAGCAGTTACCGCGACAGGGGCACTGGCTACACCTTC.